This T cell receptor beta chain originates from a study of human T cells and chemical hapten exposure. V lost 3 bases to trimming and J lost 0 bases, with 15 bases between them. The CDR3 has 17 residues. Germline CDR1 MNHNS, CDR2 SASEGT. Time point defined: patch test 2, 6 weeks after DPC sensitization. Indicated treatment: therapeutic diphenylcyclopropenone sensitization with weekly scalp DPC. The donor pool consisted of alopecia patients aged 18 to 70 years, considered suitable for DPC. This clonotype was seen ten or more times. Unique molecular identifiers were affixed to discrete cDNA molecules within the library. Source study methods: Individual samples carried between roughly 23,224 and 700,000 TCRs, with some 100,000 as the median. TCRdb called the RACE reads again in MiXCR, with one record for every CDR3 protein. The V and J calls follow TCRdb's processing rather than the paper's. The profile shows about 350,000 distinct CDR3 sequences, under 6.5% of them singletons.

The receptor's source is a woman between 18 and 29 years old with alopecia areata. Some clones in this sample may be carry-over from other donors' samples. The chain has TRBV6-1 and TRBJ1-5; D is unclear. Sequenced here: whole blood, sampled in connection with sensitization to the hapten diphenylcyclopropenone (DPC). This CDR3 reads CASSDTRGTLSNQPQHF. The CDR3 nucleotides read TGTGCCAGCAGTGATACACGGGGTACTCTTAGCAATCAGCCCCAGCATTTT.